The source of this T cell receptor (beta chain) is a study of blood T cell repertoires in COVID-19. Study context: Sources were T cells, B-cell-depleted T cells, or PBMCs; the material itself was cDNA or gDNA.

The CDR3 has 16 residues. Trimming shortened V by 2 bases and J by 1 base, and 16 bases separated the two germline ends. Germline V gene data show CDR1 as GTSNPN and CDR2 as SVGIG (reference sequence). TCRdb keeps only in-frame clones here, not all; method: immunoSEQ multiplex PCR. The sample has 180,000 or so clones, 75% to 90% seen once. The TCR originated in a woman aged 55 to 70 with acute or convalescent COVID-19. Sequencing was performed on peripheral blood. The rearrangement joins TRBV30 to TRBJ2-3, with a tentative D call TRBD1 (6 bases). Here the CDR3 DNA reads TGTGCCTGGAGTCGTATGTTGGCAGGGGGCACAGATACGCAGTATTTT. This codes for CAWSRMLAGGTDTQYF.